This TCR beta chain was identified during a study of PD-1 blockade in classical Hodgkin lymphoma. Study-wide points: Diminished baseline TCR diversity has been reported in newly diagnosed patients relative to healthy donors.

This table comes from immunoSEQ multiplex PCR, and its TCRdb copy is limited to in-frame clones, with some not included. The profile shows more than 10,000 clones, less than 90% of them singletons. CDR1 and CDR2 from the germline V gene are SGHVS and FNYEAQ. V was pared by 2 bases and J by 0 bases, with 7 bases of the junction left unmatched. The CDR3 covers 19 residues. Every patient was affected by relapse after autologous stem cell transplantation, while exposure to brentuximab vedotin was not uniform. This clone has only one observation. Its antigen is not identified. The specimen comprised peripheral blood mononuclear cells (PBMCs), sampled at baseline. V usage is TRBV7-6 and J usage is TRBJ2-1; 13 nucleotides align to TRBD2. The TCR originated in a human donor with classical Hodgkin lymphoma. The CDR3 bases are TGTGCCAGCAGCTTATACCCTGGACTAGCGGGAGACTCCTACAATGAGCAGTTCTTC. It translates to CASSLYPGLAGDSYNEQFF.